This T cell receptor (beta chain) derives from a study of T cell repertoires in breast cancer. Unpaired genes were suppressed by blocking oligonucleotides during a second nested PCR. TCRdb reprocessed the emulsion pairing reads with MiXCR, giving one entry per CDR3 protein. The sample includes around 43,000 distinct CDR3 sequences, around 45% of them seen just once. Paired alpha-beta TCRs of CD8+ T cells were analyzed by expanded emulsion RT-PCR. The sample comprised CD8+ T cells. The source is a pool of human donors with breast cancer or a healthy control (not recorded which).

The CDR3 nucleotides read TGTGCCAGCAGACCGGGACTAGGTGGGAACGTGCAGTACTTC. Translated: CASRPGLGGNVQYF. The chain has TRBV6-1 and TRBJ2-7; 8 nucleotides agree with TRBD2. Germline V CDR1 and CDR2: MNHNS, SASEGT. CDR3 size: 14 residues. The trim removed 6 bases at V and 9 bases at J, leaving 13 bases unmatched.